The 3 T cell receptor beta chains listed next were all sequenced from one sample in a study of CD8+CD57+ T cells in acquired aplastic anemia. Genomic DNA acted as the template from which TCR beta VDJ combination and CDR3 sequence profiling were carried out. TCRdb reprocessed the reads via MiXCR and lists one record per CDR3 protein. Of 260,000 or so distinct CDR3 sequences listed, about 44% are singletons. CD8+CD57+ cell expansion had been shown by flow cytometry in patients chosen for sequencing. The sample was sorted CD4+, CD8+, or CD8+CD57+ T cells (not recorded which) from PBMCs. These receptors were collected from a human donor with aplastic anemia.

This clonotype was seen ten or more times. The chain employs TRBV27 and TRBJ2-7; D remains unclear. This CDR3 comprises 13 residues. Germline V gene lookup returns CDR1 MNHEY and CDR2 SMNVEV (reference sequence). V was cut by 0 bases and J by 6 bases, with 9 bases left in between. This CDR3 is CASSLSRVGEQYF. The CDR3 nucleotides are TGTGCCAGCAGTTTATCCCGGGTCGGCGAGCAGTACTTC.

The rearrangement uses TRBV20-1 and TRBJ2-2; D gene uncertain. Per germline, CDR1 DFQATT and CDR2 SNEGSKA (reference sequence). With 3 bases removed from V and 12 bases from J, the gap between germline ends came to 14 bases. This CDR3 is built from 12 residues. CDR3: CSASCAALKLFF. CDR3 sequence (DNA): TGCAGTGCTAGTTGCGCGGCACTGAAGCTGTTTTTT.

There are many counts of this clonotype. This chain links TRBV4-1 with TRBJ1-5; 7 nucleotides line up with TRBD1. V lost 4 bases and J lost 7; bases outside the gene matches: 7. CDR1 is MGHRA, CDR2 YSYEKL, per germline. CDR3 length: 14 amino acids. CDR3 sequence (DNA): TGCGCCAGCAGCCCCGTACAGGGGTGGCAGCCCCAGCATTTT. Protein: CASSPVQGWQPQHF.